A selection of T cell receptor beta chains follows, all from one sample in a study of cytomegalovirus exposure and HLA in healthy donors. The protocol was immunoSEQ multiplex PCR, while the TCRdb copy is restricted to in-frame clones and leaves out a portion. The data contain 150,000 to 200,000 clones, about 90% of them singletons. The sequencing sample was made of PBMCs. The receptors were gathered from a girl less than two years old in good health and CMV-seronegative. Both conserved end residues are part of each CDR3. A D gene is named only where the DNA matches it firmly. Clone size, where shown, is once, few, many, or a class for clones that have expanded.

V	D	J	size	CDR3	DNA
TRBV10-3	-	TRBJ2-7	-	CAISAGEYEQYF	TGTGCCATCAGTGCCGGGGAATACGAGCAGTACTTC
TRBV30	-	TRBJ1-5	-	CAWATGQRNQPQHF	TGTGCCTGGGCAACGGGACAACGCAATCAGCCCCAGCATTTT
TRBV6-6	-	TRBJ2-3	-	CASSTSRAQYF	TGTGCCAGCAGTACTAGTCGGGCGCAGTATTTT
TRBV11-2	TRBD2	TRBJ2-3	once	CASSLARGGTYTQYF	TGTGCCAGCAGCTTAGCTAGGGGAGGGACGTATACGCAGTATTTT
TRBV4-1	-	TRBJ1-1	few	CASSQDQRGGNTEAFF	TGCGCCAGCAGCCAAGATCAACGGGGGGGAAACACTGAAGCTTTCTTT
TRBV7-2	-	TRBJ2-5	-	CASSLGFTSRGAKETQYF	TGTGCCAGCAGCTTAGGATTTACCTCACGTGGGGCCAAAGAGACCCAGTACTTC
TRBV10-3	TRBD1	TRBJ1-2	-	CAITDRSNYGYTF	TGTGCCATTACGGACAGGAGTAACTATGGCTACACCTTC
TRBV29-1	TRBD1	TRBJ2-7	-	CSVWGQGGEQYF	TGCAGCGTCTGGGGACAGGGAGGCGAGCAGTACTTC
TRBV19	TRBD2	TRBJ2-3	-	CASSMGLATGGADTQYF	TGTGCCAGTAGTATGGGCCTTGCTACGGGAGGGGCAGATACGCAGTATTTT
TRBV29-1	-	TRBJ1-3	-	CSVRRAPGNTIYF	TGCAGCGTTAGGAGGGCTCCGGGAAACACCATATATTTT
TRBV2	TRBD1	TRBJ2-2	-	CASTRTGLNGELFF	TGTGCCAGCACTCGGACAGGGTTGAACGGGGAGCTGTTTTTT
TRBV5-1	TRBD2	TRBJ2-3	-	CASSLWTSGTDTQYF	TGCGCCAGCAGCTTGTGGACTAGCGGCACAGATACGCAGTATTTT
TRBV6-1	-	TRBJ1-6	few	CASSEVAIIPTYNSPLHF	TGTGCCAGCAGTGAAGTGGCAATTATCCCCACCTATAATTCACCCCTCCACTTT
TRBV27	-	TRBJ1-4	-	CASSHSGRIEKLFF	TGTGCCAGCAGTCATTCGGGGAGGATCGAAAAACTGTTTTTT
TRBV30	TRBD2	TRBJ2-1	-	CAWKRGPSSYNEQFF	TGTGCCTGGAAGCGGGGCCCCTCCTCCTACAATGAGCAGTTCTTC
TRBV13	-	TRBJ1-2	-	CASSFPNPFQGAPWGSGYTF	TGTGCCAGCAGCTTCCCGAATCCCTTCCAGGGTGCTCCTTGGGGAAGTGGCTACACCTTC
TRBV2	-	TRBJ2-7	-	CASTLFYEQYF	TGTGCCAGCACCCTTTTCTACGAGCAATACTTC
TRBV7-9	-	TRBJ1-2	-	CASSFQPGHNYGYTF	TGTGCCAGCAGCTTTCAGCCGGGACACAACTATGGCTACACCTTC
TRBV13	-	TRBJ2-1	-	CASSRTTGYYNEQFF	TGTGCCAGCAGCCGGACGACAGGCTACTACAATGAGCAGTTCTTC
TRBV2	-	TRBJ2-7	-	CASGSGLSEQYF	TGTGCCAGCGGCAGCGGCCTTAGCGAGCAGTACTTC
TRBV14	-	TRBJ1-6	once	CASSQAFRGSGSPLHF	TGTGCCAGCAGCCAAGCGTTTCGAGGGTCGGGTTCACCCCTCCACTTT
TRBV15	-	TRBJ1-6	-	CATSGQGSYNSPLHF	TGTGCCACCAGCGGTCAGGGCTCCTATAATTCACCCCTCCACTTT
TRBV4-3	-	TRBJ1-4	-	CASSPSERPYEKLFF	TGCGCCAGCAGCCCCAGTGAGCGCCCCTATGAAAAACTGTTTTTT
TRBV5-1	TRBD1	TRBJ2-3	-	CASSSVTGGGNTQYF	TGCGCCAGCAGCTCGGTGACAGGGGGCGGGAATACGCAGTATTTT
TRBV6-5	-	TRBJ2-7	-	CASSYSGTLYEQYF	TGTGCCAGCAGTTACTCCGGGACACTCTACGAGCAGTACTTC
TRBV9	-	TRBJ2-6	-	CASSVGHSGANVLTF	TGTGCCAGCAGCGTAGGACACTCTGGGGCCAACGTCCTGACTTTC
TRBV29-1	TRBD2	TRBJ2-5	-	CSVVPSGGYQETQYF	TGCAGCGTTGTCCCTAGCGGGGGGTACCAAGAGACCCAGTACTTC
TRBV19	-	TRBJ2-3	-	CASSIWRESTDTQYF	TGTGCCAGTAGTATCTGGAGGGAGAGCACAGATACGCAGTATTTT
TRBV15	TRBD1	TRBJ1-1	-	CATSTTGGHNTEAFF	TGTGCCACCAGCACGACAGGGGGTCACAACACTGAAGCTTTCTTT
TRBV7-9	-	TRBJ1-2	few	CASSFITAQANYGYTF	TGTGCCAGCAGCTTTATCACAGCCCAAGCTAACTATGGCTACACCTTC
TRBV5-1	-	TRBJ2-2	few	CASSPSVAGELFF	TGCGCCAGCAGCCCTTCGGTCGCCGGGGAGCTGTTTTTT
TRBV27	-	TRBJ1-5	-	CASSLYVGGGQPQHF	TGTGCCAGCAGTTTATATGTCGGCGGAGGACAGCCCCAGCATTTT
TRBV5-6	TRBD1	TRBJ1-3	-	CASSRLTGAGNTIYF	TGTGCCAGCAGCCGATTGACAGGGGCTGGAAACACCATATATTTT
TRBV5-1	-	TRBJ2-2	-	CASSLPGVNTGELFF	TGCGCCAGCAGCTTGCCTGGAGTGAACACCGGGGAGCTGTTTTTT
TRBV2	-	TRBJ2-1	-	CASSEGRGYEQFF	TGTGCCAGCAGTGAGGGCAGGGGCTATGAGCAGTTCTTC
TRBV5-1	TRBD1	TRBJ2-1	-	CASSLGQGSYNEQFF	TGCGCCAGCAGCTTGGGACAGGGCTCCTACAATGAGCAGTTCTTC
TRBV18	-	TRBJ1-2	-	CASSPRFGQEGAQLFYGYTF	TGTGCCAGCTCACCACGATTTGGGCAGGAAGGGGCACAACTTTTCTATGGCTACACCTTC
TRBV7-7	TRBD2	TRBJ2-2	-	CASSFTSGGTGELFF	TGTGCTAGCAGCTTTACCAGCGGGGGGACTGGGGAGCTGTTTTTT
TRBV5-6	-	TRBJ2-7	-	CASSFSVWRTASYEQYF	TGTGCCAGCAGCTTTTCGGTATGGCGGACAGCCTCCTACGAGCAGTACTTC
TRBV2	-	TRBJ2-5	-	CASSVAIETQYF	TGTGCCAGCAGTGTTGCTATAGAGACCCAGTACTTC
TRBV5-1	TRBD1	TRBJ1-2	-	CASRGAGGFGQCGYTF	TGCGCCAGCAGGGGGGCAGGGGGCTTCGGCCAGTGTGGCTACACCTTC
TRBV7-8	TRBD1	TRBJ2-1	-	CASSPHPSRGRKNEQFF	TGTGCCAGCAGCCCCCACCCCTCCAGGGGGCGTAAGAATGAGCAGTTCTTC